Shown below are 12 T cell receptor delta chains from a single sample sequenced in a study of γδ T cells in repeated Plasmodium falciparum infection. TCRdb re-identified clones in the multiplex PCR reads via CATT. The sample holds 80,000 to 95,000 delta-chain clones, around 1.4% seen once. Bulk repertoires came from Vgamma9/Vdelta2+ or Vdelta2-negative gammadelta T cells flow-sorted from PBMC. The source material was gamma-delta T cells from blood. These receptors came from a pool of human donors (malaria-infected and uninfected, not separated).

A few counts support this clone. The TCRdb protein comes from a much larger clone and disagrees with this DNA's translation at residue 15, likely due to a read error; the protein given here is derived from the DNA. V usage is TRDV1 and J usage is TRDJ1, with TRDD3 as a possible D gene (5 bases). No J gene is reported in TCRdb; it was inferred here by comparing the DNA with germline. Germline values: CDR1 TSWWSYY, CDR2 QGS. The CDR3 sequence is 18 residues long. In DNA, the CDR3 is TGTGCTCTTGGGGAACTAGTTCCCTGGGAGCCGTACACCGATAGACTCATCTTT. This codes for CALGELVPWEPYTDRLIF.

A word on this clone: A far larger clone is just one base off, so this is likely a read error. Other nucleotide sequences in the sample specify the same CDR3. The chain has TRDV2 and TRDJ1; D may be TRDD3 (5 bases). TCRdb leaves out the J gene; it was filled in here by matching the DNA to germline. Germline CDR1 reads GEAIGNYY; CDR2 reads EKD. The CDR3 extends over 15 amino acids. CDR3 region: CACVRTESYGLKLIF. The CDR3 DNA follows: TGTGCTTGTGTTCGCACAGAGTCATACGGGCTTAAACTCATCTTT.

In its sample, this clone was seen a few times. The protein held in TCRdb is that of a much larger clone and does not match this DNA's translation at residue 13, likely because of a read error; the protein shown is translated from the DNA. The chain employs TRDV1 and TRDJ1; a possible D gene is TRDD2 (5 bases). The CDR3 length is 15 residues. Germline values: CDR1 TSWWSYY, CDR2 QGS. The DNA of the CDR3 is TGTGCTCTTGGGGAACTCTTCCCGTACACCGATAAACGCATCTTT. Its translation: CALGELFPYTDKRIF.

This clone has a handful of counts. A read error likely explains why the TCRdb protein, taken from a much larger clone, differs from this DNA's translation at residue 13; the protein shown is translated from the DNA. The V gene is TRDV2; the J gene was not called; TRDD3 is the table's D call, not checked against the DNA. The CDR3 spans 15 residues. The V gene's germline CDR1 is GEAIGNYY and CDR2 EKD. DNA for the CDR3: TGTGCCTGTGACAAGGGATACCATTCCACCGATAAACCCATCTTT. Its protein product is CACDKGYHSTDKPIF.

A remark on this clone: TCRdb lists the protein of a much larger clone for this DNA, which differs at residue 13, so this is likely a read error; the protein given here is translated from the DNA itself. The V and J genes are TRDV2 and TRDJ1; TRDD3 might be the D (5 bases). In the absence of a J gene in TCRdb, the DNA was matched to germline to assign it here. The germline gives CDR1 GEAIGNYY, CDR2 EKD. The CDR3 extends over 17 amino acids. As DNA, the CDR3 is TGTGCCTGTGACGGGGTGTCCGGGGGGTTAAACACCGGTAAACTCATCTTT. This translates into CACDGVSGGLNTGKLIF.

This clone was seen only a few times. The protein TCRdb gives is from a much larger clone and does not agree with this DNA's translation at residue 3, likely a read error; the protein shown here comes from the DNA. The V call is TRDV2, the J call TRDJ2, with TRDD3 matching over 13 bases. Here the J gene came from matching the DNA to germline, since TCRdb omits it. The CDR3 extends over 16 amino acids. CDR1 and CDR2 (germline): GEAIGNYY, EKD. The CDR3 coding sequence is TGTGCCCGTGACAGACTGGGGGATACGTTGACAGCACAACTCTTCTTT. This encodes CARDRLGDTLTAQLFF.

This clone has just a few counts. Translating this DNA gives a protein that differs at residue 18 from the TCRdb one, which belongs to a much larger clone; a read error is likely, and the protein shown is this translation. V usage is TRDV1 and J usage is TRDJ1; 10 nucleotides match TRDD3. The J gene, not given by TCRdb, was assigned here from a germline match of the nucleotide sequence. V lost 1 base and J lost 6; bases outside the gene matches: 26. The germline gives CDR1 TSWWSYY, CDR2 QGS. The CDR3 runs 22 residues. The CDR3 spells CALGERPLKAWYWGMRTNKLIF. CDR3 DNA sequence: TGTGCTCTTGGGGAACGGCCTTTAAAGGCGTGGTACTGGGGGATGCGAACCAATAAACTCATCTTT.

The genes are TRDV2 and TRDJ4; D may be TRDD3 (6 bases). TCRdb does not report a J gene; here it was assigned by matching the DNA to germline references. Trimming stripped 3 bases from V and 5 bases from J, with 12 bases between. The CDR3 is made up of 12 amino acids. CDR1 and CDR2 from the germline V gene are GEAIGNYY and EKD. The CDR3 coding sequence is TGTGCCTGTGACGCGACTGGATACCCCCTGATCTTT. It specifies CACDATGYPLIF.

This clone was seen more than once but under ten times. Translating this DNA gives a protein that differs at residues 8 and 17 from the TCRdb one, which belongs to a much larger clone; a read error is likely, and the protein shown is this translation. The genes are TRDV3 and TRDJ1; 10 nucleotides agree with TRDD3. The germline gives CDR1 TVYSNPD, CDR2 GDNSRS (reference sequence). CDR3 size: 21 residues. The CDR3 DNA reads TGTGCCTTCGGGAGGCCTTCAGTACTTACTGGGGGATCCTGGTACACCGGTAAACTCATCTTT. Its protein is CAFGRPSVLTGGSWYTGKLIF.

Note on this clone: Since a far larger clone is one base different, this is likely a read error. Within the sample, other DNA sequences also encode this same CDR3. V is TRDV1 and J is TRDJ1, with TRDD3 as a possible D gene (6 bases). Matching the DNA to germline supplied the J gene, which TCRdb does not give. Trimming took 1 base from V and 2 from J, leaving 47 bases between them. Germline assignment: CDR1 TSWWSYY and CDR2 QGS. The CDR3 runs 27 residues. CDR3 sequence (DNA): TGTGCTCTTGGGGAACCTGTCTCCTATAAACTCACTCATACTATCTGGTGGCACACGTGGGGGACCGATAAACTCATCTTT. This translates into CALGEPVSYKLTHTIWWHTWGTDKLIF.

This clone was seen only a few times. A far more abundant clone sits one base away, making this likely a read error. Within the sample, other DNA sequences also encode this same CDR3. The chain links TRDV2 to TRDJ1, with 10 bases fitting TRDD3. In the absence of a J gene in TCRdb, the DNA was matched to germline to assign it here. The germline V gene has CDR1 GEAIGNYY and CDR2 EKD. The CDR3 runs to 25 residues. V shed 4 bases, J shed 1 base, and the junction held 35 bases outside the gene matches. CDR3: CACDTVGLGGYAANRVSETTDKLIF. The CDR3 DNA is TGTGCCTGTGATACCGTCGGTCTGGGGGGATACGCGGCGAACCGCGTATCCGAGACCACCGATAAACTCATCTTT.

To note about this clone: Given a far larger clone just one base away, this is likely a sequencing read error. This sample also contains other DNA sequences that code for the same CDR3. The chain recombines TRDV1 with TRDJ1; a weak D match, TRDD2 (6 bases). The J gene comes from matching the DNA to germline here; TCRdb lacks it. Germline V gene lookup returns CDR1 TSWWSYY and CDR2 QGS. The CDR3 has 16 residues. V shed 3 bases and J shed 10 bases, with 24 bases lying between them. In nucleotides, the CDR3 is TGTGCTCTTGGGGATGTCCCTTCCGCCGGGGAACTCTCACTCATCTTT. Its protein is CALGDVPSAGELSLIF.